The T cell receptor beta chain under discussion was sequenced for a study of blood T cell repertoires in COVID-19. At the level of the study: Material from acute and convalescent COVID-19 was sourced from the United States, Italy and Spain. PBMCs, B-cell-depleted T cells, or T cells were the source of the cDNA or gDNA that made up the material.

The germline gives CDR1 SGHRS, CDR2 YFSETQ. V lost 0 bases and J lost 10; bases outside the gene matches: 8. The CDR3 is 16 residues long. Source study methods: Cell counts per sample came from amplifying reference gene primers. The method was immunoSEQ multiplex PCR; TCRdb's version includes in-frame clones alone and lacks a portion of them. For V, J and clone size, that table is used; D and trimming come from the DNA. In the table there are about 190,000 clones, around nine tenths of which are singletons. The origin of this receptor is a man aged 30-40 years with acute or convalescent COVID-19. Sequenced material: peripheral blood. The chain couples TRBV5-1 to TRBJ1-6; TRBD1 aligns across 9 bases. The CDR3 region has the DNA TGCGCCAGCAGCTTGGTGGGGGACAGGGCAAAATCACCCCTCCACTTT. It encodes CASSLVGDRAKSPLHF.